Presented here are 4 T cell receptor beta chains from one specimen sequenced in a study of cytomegalovirus exposure and HLA in healthy donors. The primer mix had 60 Vbeta and 13 Jbeta primers. Some clones are missing from TCRdb's copy, which holds only in-frame ones; the method was immunoSEQ multiplex PCR. Here the sample spans roughly 250,000 clones, 80% to 90% being singletons. The sample was PBMCs. These receptors came from a woman aged 40 to 50 in good health and CMV-seropositive.

The chain employs TRBV9 and TRBJ2-4, with a weak D call TRBD2 (6 bases). V was shortened by 0 bases and J by 5 bases, with 15 bases between the two germline ends. This CDR3 region has 16 residues. Per the germline V gene, CDR1 is SGDLS and CDR2 is YYNGEE. As DNA, the CDR3 is TGTGCCAGCAGCGTAGGTTGGGGGGTCCCCCAAAACATTCAGTACTTC. This translates into CASSVGWGVPQNIQYF.

The gene calls are TRBV7-6 and TRBJ1-4; no clear D gene. The CDR3 has 14 residues. Germline CDR1 reads SGHVS; CDR2 reads FNYEAQ. The V end lost 1 base, the J end lost 6 bases, and 9 bases lay between the germline ends. The CDR3 bases are TGTGCCAGCAGCTTAGTAGGCCAGGATGAAAAACTGTTTTTT. Its translation is CASSLVGQDEKLFF.

This clone showed up just once. V and J are TRBV18 and TRBJ2-7; 9 bases map to TRBD1. J lost 1 base, V lost 1 base, and 17 bases had no gene match. CDR3 length: 20 amino acids. Per germline, CDR1 KGHSH and CDR2 LQKENI. The CDR3 DNA is TGTGCCAGCTCACCACGTAGAGGGACAGGGTCGGGTGATGGGTCCTACGAGCAGTACTTC. Translating it yields CASSPRRGTGSGDGSYEQYF.

This clone was seen a few times. The V gene is TRBV5-6, the J gene TRBJ2-7, with 7 positions matching TRBD1. V was clipped by 3 bases and J by 3 bases; unmatched bases: 6. This CDR3 spans 14 amino acids. Germline V gives CDR1 SGHDT, CDR2 YYEEEE. CDR3 nucleotide sequence: TGTGCCAGCAGCTCGACGGGACAGCGCTACGAGCAGTACTTC. It encodes CASSSTGQRYEQYF.